The 7 T cell receptor beta chains below were found in one sample sequenced in a study of T cells after yellow fever vaccination. MiXCR was run by TCRdb on the 5' RACE reads, yielding one entry per CDR3 protein. The data hold 450,000 to 550,000 distinct CDR3 sequences, with around a fifth observed a single time. The specimen was PBMCs, collected approximately 20 days after the first yellow fever vaccination. The receptors stem from a man younger than 35 who received the YFV17D yellow fever vaccine.

The chain carries TRBV12-3 or TRBV12-4 and TRBJ1-2; the D is unclear. The length of the CDR3 is 13 residues. V gave up 5 bases and J gave up 3 bases, with 10 bases separating them. This chain's CDR3 is CASSDGVHYGYTF. The DNA for the CDR3 is TGTGCCAGCAGTGACGGGGTGCACTATGGCTACACCTTC.

This clonotype was observed a few times. The V and J genes are TRBV29-1 and TRBJ2-1; no clear D. The CDR3 sequence is 12 residues long. Per the germline V gene, CDR1 is SQVTM and CDR2 is ANQGSEA. The ends were cut back, 6 bases at V and 4 bases at J, with 10 bases in the middle. CDR3: CSVDGTYNEQFF. In DNA form, the CDR3 reads TGCAGCGTGGACGGTACTTACAATGAGCAGTTCTTC.

The rearrangement links TRBV4-1 to TRBJ1-4; D is uncertain. CDR1 is MGHRA and CDR2 is YSYEKL in the germline V gene. This CDR3 is 16 amino acids long. Between the trimmed V and J ends, which lost 0 bases and 7 bases, there was a span of 15 bases. As DNA, the CDR3 is TGCGCCAGCAGCCAAGATCCCCCCAGCAAATTTGAAAAACTGTTTTTT. Protein product: CASSQDPPSKFEKLFF.

The rearrangement links TRBV27 to TRBJ2-3; the D gene is possibly TRBD2 (5 bases). V lost 3 bases to trimming and J lost 14 bases, with 24 bases between them. Germline assignment: CDR1 MNHEY and CDR2 SMNVEV (reference sequence). This CDR3 has 15 residues. Here the CDR3 DNA reads TGTGCCAGCAGTTTTTTTTTGGGGATGAAGACTATTGCGTATTTT. As protein: CASSFFLGMKTIAYF.

This clonotype was seen once. The J gene is TRBJ2-7, the V gene TRBV11-2; D ambiguous. Trimming shortened V by 3 bases and J by 4 bases, and 10 bases separated the two germline ends. The CDR3 has 13 residues. Germline CDR1 reads SGHAT; CDR2 reads FQNNGV. CDR3 coding DNA: TGTGCCAGCAGCTTCGGCGCACAGTACGAGCAGTACTTC. This translates into CASSFGAQYEQYF.

This clonotype was observed a few times. V is TRBV10-3 and J is TRBJ2-3; D remains unclear. Germline assignment: CDR1 ENHRY and CDR2 SYGVKD. The V gene lost 8 bases and the J gene lost 0 bases, with 12 bases spanning the gap. The CDR3 contains 14 residues. In DNA, the CDR3 is TGTGCCATCGGTGGAGTTCAAAGCACAGATACGCAGTATTTT. Protein product: CAIGGVQSTDTQYF.

The chain is built from TRBV5-1 and TRBJ2-2, with 7 bases identical to TRBD1. CDR1 is SGHRS and CDR2 is YFSETQ in the germline V gene. Trimming cost V 7 bases and J 4 bases; bases outside gene matches: 10. The length of the CDR3 is 15 residues. CDR3: CASRGSGQITGELFF. CDR3 DNA sequence: TGCGCCAGCCGAGGGTCGGGACAGATCACCGGGGAGCTGTTTTTT.